The sequence of this T cell receptor beta chain was determined in a study of T cell repertoires in cytomegalovirus infection. Study at large: In the study, CMV epitopes included recently identified HLA-C-restricted and well-studied HLA-B-restricted ones. Shared public TCR beta signatures pointed to both CMV infection and a matching HLA type.

As regards this clonotype: Its specificity is unknown.

This CDR3 region has 18 residues. V was clipped by 2 bases and J by 1 base, with 17 bases between them. Germline V gene lookup returns CDR1 MGHRA and CDR2 YSYEKL. From the reads, TCRdb called clonotypes with MiXCR, one entry per CDR3 protein. The table includes fewer than 150,000 distinct CDR3 sequences, around 30% detected once. Study-level results: Clonotypes of TCR beta that were HLA-C-restricted and CMV-specific dominated the ex vivo response. Summed frequency of shared TCR beta families picked out CMV carriers who also had the relevant HLA.

This TCR came from a human donor in good health (CMV status not recorded). Some clones in this sample may be carry-over from other donors' samples. The sequenced sample was CD8+ T cells from cultured PBMCs, obtained from culture after CMV antigen stimulation. The genes are TRBV4-1 and TRBJ2-2; either TRBD1 or TRBD2 may fit D (7 bases each). The CDR3 region is CASSQPTQGGLNTGELFF. CDR3 nucleotide sequence: TGCGCCAGCAGCCAACCCACCCAGGGGGGGCTGAACACCGGGGAGCTGTTTTTT.